This paragraph reports one TCR beta chain. Only in-frame clones appear in the TCRdb table, and some are missing; sequencing was by immunoSEQ multiplex PCR. The sample contains tens of thousands of clones, more than 60% of which appear only once. This record comes from a study of blood T cell repertoires in COVID-19. This clonotype originated in a human donor in a cohort sampled during active COVID-19. The sequenced sample consisted of peripheral blood.

The CDR3 spells CASIDEGQGVYEQYF. The CDR3 nucleotides are TGTGCCAGCATCGATGAAGGACAGGGGGTTTACGAGCAGTACTTC. The rearrangement joins TRBV7-2 to TRBJ2-7; TRBD1 agrees at 10 bases. Germline lookup yields CDR1 SGHTA and CDR2 FQGNSA. The CDR3 spans 15 residues. V gave up 7 bases and J gave up 4 bases; unmatched junction bases: 10.